The T cell receptor beta chain described here comes from a study of blood T cells in healthy people across ages. Across the whole study: Template switching captured about one barcoded beta molecule per two T cells.

Drawing of peripheral blood yielded 8.5 to 10 milliliters from each donor. There are many counts of this clonotype. What it binds is unknown. The length of the CDR3 is 13 residues. Trimming took off 7 bases at V and 2 bases at J, with 13 bases between the two ends. Germline assignment: CDR1 SGHRS and CDR2 YFSETQ. Findings and limits, study-wide: Diversity estimates from one million T cells were considered underestimates.

For the second PCR, which ran for about 7 to 11 cycles, a sample-barcoded 5' primer and a J-beta primer mix were used. Every individual sample yielded 2.5 million or more paired-end reads (each containing CDR3). TCRdb passed the 5' RACE reads through MiXCR, listing each CDR3 protein once. Among around 900,000 distinct CDR3 sequences listed, just over 50% were seen once. This sequence was found in a woman aged 55-69 years in good health. The sample consisted of blood. J is TRBJ2-7 and V is TRBV5-1; no clear D. CDR3 bases: TGCGCCAGCTCCAGAGACGGAACCTACGAGCAGTACTTC. Its protein is CASSRDGTYEQYF.